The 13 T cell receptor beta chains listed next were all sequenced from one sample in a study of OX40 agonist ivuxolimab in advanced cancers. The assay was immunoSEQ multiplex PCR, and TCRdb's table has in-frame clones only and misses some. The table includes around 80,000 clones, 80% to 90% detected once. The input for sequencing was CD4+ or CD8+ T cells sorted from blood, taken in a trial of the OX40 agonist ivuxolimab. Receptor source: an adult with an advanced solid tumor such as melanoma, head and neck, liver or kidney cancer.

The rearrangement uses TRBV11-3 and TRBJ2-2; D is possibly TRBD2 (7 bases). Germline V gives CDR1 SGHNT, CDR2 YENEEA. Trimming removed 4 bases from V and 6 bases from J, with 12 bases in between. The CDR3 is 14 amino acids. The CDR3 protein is CASSSVGGPGELFF. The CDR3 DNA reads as TGTGCCAGCAGCTCGGTGGGGGGGCCCGGGGAGCTGTTTTTT. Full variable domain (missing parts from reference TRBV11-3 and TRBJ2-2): EAGVVQSPRYKIIEKKQPVAFWCNPISGHNTLYWYLQNLGQGPELLIRYENEEAVDDSQLPKDRFSAERLKGVDSTLKIQPAELGDSAVYLCASSSVGGPGELFFGEGSRLTVL.

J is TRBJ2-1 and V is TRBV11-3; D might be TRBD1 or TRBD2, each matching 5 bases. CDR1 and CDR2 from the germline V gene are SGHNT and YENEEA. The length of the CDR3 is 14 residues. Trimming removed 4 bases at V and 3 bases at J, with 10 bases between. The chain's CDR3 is CASSWPGGYNEQFF. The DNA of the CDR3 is TGTGCCAGCAGCTGGCCTGGGGGCTACAATGAGCAGTTCTTC. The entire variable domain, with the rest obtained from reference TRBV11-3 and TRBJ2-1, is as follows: EAGVVQSPRYKIIEKKQPVAFWCNPISGHNTLYWYLQNLGQGPELLIRYENEEAVDDSQLPKDRFSAERLKGVDSTLKIQPAELGDSAVYLCASSWPGGYNEQFFGPGTRLTVL.

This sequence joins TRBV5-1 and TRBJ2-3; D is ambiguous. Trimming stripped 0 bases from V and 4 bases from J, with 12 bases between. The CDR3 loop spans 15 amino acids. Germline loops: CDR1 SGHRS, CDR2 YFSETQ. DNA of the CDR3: TGCGCCAGCAGCTTGGACGGGCAGGAACCAGATACGCAGTATTTT. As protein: CASSLDGQEPDTQYF.

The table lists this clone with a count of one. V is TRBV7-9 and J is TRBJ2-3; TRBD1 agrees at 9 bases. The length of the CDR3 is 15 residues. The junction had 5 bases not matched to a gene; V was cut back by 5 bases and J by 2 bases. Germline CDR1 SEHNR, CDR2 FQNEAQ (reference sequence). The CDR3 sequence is CASSLGQGPTDTQYF. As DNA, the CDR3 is TGTGCCAGCAGCCTTGGACAGGGGCCCACAGATACGCAGTATTTT.

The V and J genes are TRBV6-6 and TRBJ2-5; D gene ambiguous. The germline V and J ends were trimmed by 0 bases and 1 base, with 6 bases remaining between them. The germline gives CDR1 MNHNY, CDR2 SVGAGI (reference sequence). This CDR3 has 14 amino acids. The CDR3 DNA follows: TGTGCCAGCAGTTACTCAGGCACCCAAGAGACCCAGTACTTC. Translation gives CASSYSGTQETQYF.

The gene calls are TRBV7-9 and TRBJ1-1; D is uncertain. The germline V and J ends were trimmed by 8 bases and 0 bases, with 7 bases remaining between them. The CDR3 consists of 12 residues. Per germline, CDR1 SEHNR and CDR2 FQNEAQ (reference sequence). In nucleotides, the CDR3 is TGTGCCAGCGGCGGGGTGAACACTGAAGCTTTCTTT. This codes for CASGGVNTEAFF. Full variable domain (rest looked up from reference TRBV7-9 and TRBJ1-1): DTGVSQNPRHKITKRGQNVTFRCDPISEHNRLYWYRQTLGQGPEFLTYFQNEAQLEKSRLLSDRFSAERPKGSFSTLEIQRTEQGDSAMYLCASGGVNTEAFFGQGTRLTVV.

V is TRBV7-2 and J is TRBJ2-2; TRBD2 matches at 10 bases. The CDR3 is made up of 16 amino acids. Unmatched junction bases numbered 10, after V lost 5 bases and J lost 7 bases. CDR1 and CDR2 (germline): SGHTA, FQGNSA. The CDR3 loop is CASSHNGLADVGELFF. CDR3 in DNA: TGTGCCAGCAGCCACAACGGACTAGCGGACGTCGGGGAGCTGTTTTTT.

Here the CDR3 DNA reads TGCGCCAGCAGCCCCGAGGGGTCTGAAGCTTTCTTT. Its translation: CASSPEGSEAFF. This chain uses TRBV5-1 with TRBJ1-1; TRBD1 is a possible D gene (5 bases). Germline-derived CDR1 and CDR2 are SGHRS and YFSETQ. V lost 4 bases and J 6 bases, leaving 10 bases between the germline ends. The CDR3 covers 12 residues. Using reference TRBV5-1 and TRBJ1-1 for the parts outside the CDR3, the full variable domain is KAGVTQTPRYLIKTRGQQVTLSCSPISGHRSVSWYQQTPGQGLQFLFEYFSETQRNKGNFPGRFSGRQFSNSRSEMNVSTLELGDSALYLCASSPEGSEAFFGQGTRLTVV.

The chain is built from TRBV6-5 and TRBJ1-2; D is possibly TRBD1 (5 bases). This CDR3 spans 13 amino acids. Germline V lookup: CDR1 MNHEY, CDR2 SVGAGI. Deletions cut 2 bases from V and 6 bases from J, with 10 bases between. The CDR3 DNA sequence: TGTGCCAGCAGTTACCGGGGGTACGATGGCTACACCTTC. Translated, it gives CASSYRGYDGYTF.

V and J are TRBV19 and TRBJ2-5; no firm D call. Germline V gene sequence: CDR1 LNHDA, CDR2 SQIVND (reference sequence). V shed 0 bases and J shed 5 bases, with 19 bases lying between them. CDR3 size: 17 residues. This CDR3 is CASSIEVPPPTGETQYF. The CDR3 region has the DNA TGTGCCAGTAGTATAGAGGTTCCACCTCCGACCGGGGAGACCCAGTACTTC.

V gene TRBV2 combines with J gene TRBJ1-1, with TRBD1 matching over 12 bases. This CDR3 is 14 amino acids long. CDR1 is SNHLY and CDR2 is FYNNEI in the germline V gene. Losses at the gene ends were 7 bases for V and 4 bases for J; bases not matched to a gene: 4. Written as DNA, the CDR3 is TGTGCCAGCACTAAGGGACAGGGGGCCACTGAAGCTTTCTTT. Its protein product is CASTKGQGATEAFF.

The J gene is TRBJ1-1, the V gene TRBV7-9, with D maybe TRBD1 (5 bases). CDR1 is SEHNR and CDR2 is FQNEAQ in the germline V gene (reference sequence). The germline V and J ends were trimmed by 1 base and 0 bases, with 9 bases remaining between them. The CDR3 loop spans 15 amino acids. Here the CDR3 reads CASSLGGILNTEAFF. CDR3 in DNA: TGTGCCAGCAGCTTAGGGGGGATTCTGAACACTGAAGCTTTCTTT.

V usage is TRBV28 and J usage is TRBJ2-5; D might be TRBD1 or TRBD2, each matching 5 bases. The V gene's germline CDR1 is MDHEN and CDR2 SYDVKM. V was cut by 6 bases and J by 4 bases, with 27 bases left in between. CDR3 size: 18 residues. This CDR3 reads CASSQMPVIGDLIETQYF. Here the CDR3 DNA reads TGTGCCAGCAGCCAAATGCCCGTGATCGGGGACCTCATAGAGACCCAGTACTTC.